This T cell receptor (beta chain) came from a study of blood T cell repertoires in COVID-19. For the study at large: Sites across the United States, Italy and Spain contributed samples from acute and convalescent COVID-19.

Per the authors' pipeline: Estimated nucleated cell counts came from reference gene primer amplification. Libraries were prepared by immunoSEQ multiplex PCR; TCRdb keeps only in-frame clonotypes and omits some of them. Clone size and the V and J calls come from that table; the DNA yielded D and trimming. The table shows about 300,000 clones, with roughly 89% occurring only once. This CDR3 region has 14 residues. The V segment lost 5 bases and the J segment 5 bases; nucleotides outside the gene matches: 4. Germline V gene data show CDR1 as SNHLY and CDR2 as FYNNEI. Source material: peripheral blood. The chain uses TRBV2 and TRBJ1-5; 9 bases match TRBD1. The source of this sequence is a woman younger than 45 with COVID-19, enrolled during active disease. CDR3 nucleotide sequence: TGTGCCAGCAGTATGACAGGGGGGGATCAGCCCCAGCATTTT. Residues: CASSMTGGDQPQHF.